One sample yielded the 4 T cell receptor beta chains listed below, sequenced in a study of T cell repertoires and HLA-DP antigens. The repertoire was sequenced with immunoSEQ multiplex PCR; TCRdb's copy has only in-frame clones and lacks some. Here the sample spans around 70,000 clones, 80% being singletons. For these receptors, no antigen is known. Sequencing was carried out using CD4+ T cells from PBMCs. The receptors come from a man in his sixties in good health and CMV-seronegative.

V usage is TRBV7-2 and J usage is TRBJ2-7; maybe TRBD2 (7 bases). Germline CDR1 SGHTA, CDR2 FQGNSA. The length of the CDR3 is 17 residues. V dropped 7 bases and J dropped 2 bases, with 24 bases sitting between them. CDR3: CASTLRGASNPPYEQYF. The CDR3 DNA follows: TGTGCCAGCACCCTCCGGGGGGCCTCCAACCCACCCTACGAGCAGTACTTC.

The chain couples TRBV4-3 to TRBJ1-2; weak D call: TRBD1 (6 bases). Germline-derived CDR1 and CDR2 are LGHNA and YSLEER. This CDR3 contains 16 residues. V lost 2 bases to trimming and J lost 3 bases, with 16 bases between them. The CDR3 DNA reads TGCGCCAGCAGCCAAACGACTGCGGGGGGGCACTATGGCTACACCTTC. Amino acid sequence: CASSQTTAGGHYGYTF.

This clone was observed a handful of times. The rearrangement uses TRBV4-3 and TRBJ1-1, with TRBD1 identical over 9 bases. The germline V gene encodes CDR1 LGHNA and CDR2 YSLEER. The CDR3 has 15 amino acids. Trimming removed 0 bases from V and 4 bases from J; junction bases left unmatched: 3. CDR3 sequence: CASSQDPGQGTEAFF. The CDR3 coding sequence is TGCGCCAGCAGCCAAGATCCGGGACAGGGCACTGAAGCTTTCTTT.

J is TRBJ2-1 and V is TRBV14, with 12 bases lining up with TRBD2. The CDR3 runs to 17 residues. Per germline, CDR1 SGHDN and CDR2 FVKESK. V lost 4 bases and J lost 3; bases outside the gene matches: 7. This CDR3 reads CASSPAGLAGFYNEQFF. In nucleotides, the CDR3 is TGTGCCAGCAGCCCCGCCGGACTAGCGGGATTCTACAATGAGCAGTTCTTC. The full variable domain, its missing parts supplied by reference TRBV14 and TRBJ2-1, is EAGVTQFPSHSVIEKGQTVTLRCDPISGHDNLYWYRRVMGKEIKFLLHFVKESKQDESGMPNNRFLAERTGGTYSTLKVQPAELEDSGVYFCASSPAGLAGFYNEQFFGPGTRLTVL.